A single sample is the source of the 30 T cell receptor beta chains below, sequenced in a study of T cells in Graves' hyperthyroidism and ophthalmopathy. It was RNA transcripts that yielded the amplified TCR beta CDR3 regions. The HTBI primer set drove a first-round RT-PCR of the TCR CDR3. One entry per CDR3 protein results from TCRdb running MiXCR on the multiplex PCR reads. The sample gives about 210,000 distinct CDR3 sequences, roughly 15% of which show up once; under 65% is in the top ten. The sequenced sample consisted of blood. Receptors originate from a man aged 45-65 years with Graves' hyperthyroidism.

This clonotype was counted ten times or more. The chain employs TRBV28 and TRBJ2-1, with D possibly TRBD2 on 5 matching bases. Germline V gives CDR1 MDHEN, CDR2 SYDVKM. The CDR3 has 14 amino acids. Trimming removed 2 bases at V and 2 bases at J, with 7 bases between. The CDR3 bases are TGTGCCAGCAGTTTAGTCGGGACCTACAATGAGCAGTTCTTC. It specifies CASSLVGTYNEQFF.

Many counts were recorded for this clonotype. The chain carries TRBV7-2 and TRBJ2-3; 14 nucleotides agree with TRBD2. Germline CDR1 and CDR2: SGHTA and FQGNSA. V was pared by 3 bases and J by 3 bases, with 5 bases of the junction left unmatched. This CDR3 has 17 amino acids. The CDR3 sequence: CASSLAGTSGSTDTQYF. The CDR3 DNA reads TGTGCCAGCAGCTTGGCAGGGACTAGCGGGAGTACAGATACGCAGTATTTT.

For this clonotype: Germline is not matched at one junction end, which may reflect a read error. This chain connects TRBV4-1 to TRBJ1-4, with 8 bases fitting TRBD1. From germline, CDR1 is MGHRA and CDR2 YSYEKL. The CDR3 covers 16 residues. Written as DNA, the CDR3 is TGCACCAGCAGCCCAAGGGGGGACAGGCAATCTGAAAAACTGTTTTTT. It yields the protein CTSSPRGDRQSEKLFF.

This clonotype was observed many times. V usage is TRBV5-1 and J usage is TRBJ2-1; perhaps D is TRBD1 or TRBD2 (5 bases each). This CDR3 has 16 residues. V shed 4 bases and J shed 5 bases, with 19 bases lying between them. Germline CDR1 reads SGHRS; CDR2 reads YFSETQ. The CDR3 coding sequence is TGCGCCAGCAGCCAAGGGACCCAGCGGAAAAACAATGAGCAGTTCTTC. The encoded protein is CASSQGTQRKNNEQFF.

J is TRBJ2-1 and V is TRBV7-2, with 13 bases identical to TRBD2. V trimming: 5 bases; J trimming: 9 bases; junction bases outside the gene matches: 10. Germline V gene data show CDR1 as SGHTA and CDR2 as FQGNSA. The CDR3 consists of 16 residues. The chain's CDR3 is CASSPTTSGRRGEQFF. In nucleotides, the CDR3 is TGTGCCAGCAGCCCGACGACTAGCGGGAGGAGGGGTGAGCAGTTCTTC.

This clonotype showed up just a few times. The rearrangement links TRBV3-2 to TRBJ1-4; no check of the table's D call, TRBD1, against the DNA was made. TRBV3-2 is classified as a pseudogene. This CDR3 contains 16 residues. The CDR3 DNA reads TGTGCCAGCAGTCAGAAGACAGGGGGGCAAAGTGAAAAACTGTTTTTT. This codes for CASSQKTGGQSEKLFF.

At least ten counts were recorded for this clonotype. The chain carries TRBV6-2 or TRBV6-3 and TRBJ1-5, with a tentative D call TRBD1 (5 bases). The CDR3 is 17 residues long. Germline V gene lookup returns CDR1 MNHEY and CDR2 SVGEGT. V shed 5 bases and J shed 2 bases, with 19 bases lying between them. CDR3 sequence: CASSHGRGDRGNQPQHF. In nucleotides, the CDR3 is TGTGCCAGCAGTCACGGACGGGGGGATAGGGGCAATCAGCCCCAGCATTTT.

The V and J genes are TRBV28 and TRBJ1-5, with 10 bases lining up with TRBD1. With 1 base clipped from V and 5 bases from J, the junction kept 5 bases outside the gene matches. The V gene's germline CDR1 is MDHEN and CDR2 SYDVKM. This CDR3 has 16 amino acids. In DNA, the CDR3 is TGTGCCAGCAGTTTATTGGACAGGGGGTCACATCAGCCCCAGCATTTT. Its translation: CASSLLDRGSHQPQHF.

Here the CDR3 DNA reads TGCAGTGCTAGAAGGTTTGAGCGGGAGGGCCACCAAGAGACCCAGTTCTTC. This gives the protein CSARRFEREGHQETQFF. The chain recombines TRBV20-1 with TRBJ2-5; 10 bases match TRBD2. The J call may not be correct, given that the DNA end is closer to TRBJ2-1. Per the germline V gene, CDR1 is DFQATT and CDR2 is SNEGSKA (reference sequence). This CDR3 has 17 residues.

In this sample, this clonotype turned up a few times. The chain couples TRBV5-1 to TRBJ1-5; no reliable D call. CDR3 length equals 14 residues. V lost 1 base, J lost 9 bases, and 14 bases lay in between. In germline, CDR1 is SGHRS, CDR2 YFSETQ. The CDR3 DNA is TGCGCCAGCAGCTTGTCGGGTGTAGGTCGGCCCCAGCATTTT. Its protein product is CASSLSGVGRPQHF.

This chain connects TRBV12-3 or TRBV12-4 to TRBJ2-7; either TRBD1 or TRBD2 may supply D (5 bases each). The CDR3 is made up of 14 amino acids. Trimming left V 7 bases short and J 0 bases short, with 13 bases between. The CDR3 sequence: CASTRDRSSYEQYF. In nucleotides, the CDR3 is TGTGCCAGCACCCGGGACCGAAGCTCCTACGAGCAGTACTTC.

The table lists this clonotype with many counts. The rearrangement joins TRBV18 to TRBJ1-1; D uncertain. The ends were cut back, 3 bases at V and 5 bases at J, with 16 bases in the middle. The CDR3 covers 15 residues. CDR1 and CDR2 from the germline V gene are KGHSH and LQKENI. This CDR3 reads CASSPNLAEGTEAFF. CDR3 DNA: TGTGCCAGCTCACCGAATTTGGCTGAAGGGACTGAAGCTTTCTTT.

CDR3 bases: TGTGCCAGCAGCTTAGCGGGAGTGTTCTACAATGAGCAGTTCTTC. Protein: CASSLAGVFYNEQFF. The chain employs TRBV7-2 and TRBJ2-1; D possibly corresponds to TRBD2 (5 bases). With 0 bases removed from V and 3 bases from J, the gap between germline ends came to 9 bases. Germline V CDR1 and CDR2: SGHTA, FQGNSA. The CDR3 runs 15 residues. Filled out from reference TRBV7-2 and TRBJ2-1, the complete variable domain reads GAGVSQSPSNKVTEKGKDVELRCDPISGHTALYWYRQSLGQGLEFLIYFQGNSAPDKSGLPSDRFSAERTGGSVSTLTIQRTQQEDSAVYLCASSLAGVFYNEQFFGPGTRLTVL.

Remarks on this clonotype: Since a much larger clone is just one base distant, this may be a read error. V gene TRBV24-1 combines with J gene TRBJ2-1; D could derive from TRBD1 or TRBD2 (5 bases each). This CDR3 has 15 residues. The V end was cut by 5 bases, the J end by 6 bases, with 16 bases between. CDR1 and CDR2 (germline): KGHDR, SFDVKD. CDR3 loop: CATSAGAGTTNEQFF. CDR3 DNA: TGTGCCACCAGTGCGGGTGCAGGGACCACCAATGAGCAGTTCTTC.

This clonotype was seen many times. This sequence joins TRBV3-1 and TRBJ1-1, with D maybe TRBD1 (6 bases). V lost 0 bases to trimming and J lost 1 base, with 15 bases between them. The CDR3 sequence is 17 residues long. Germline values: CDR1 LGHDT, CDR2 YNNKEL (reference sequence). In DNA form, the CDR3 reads TGTGCCAGCAGCCAAGAACAGGGAGGGCGGAGGAACACTGAAGCTTTCTTT. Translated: CASSQEQGGRRNTEAFF.

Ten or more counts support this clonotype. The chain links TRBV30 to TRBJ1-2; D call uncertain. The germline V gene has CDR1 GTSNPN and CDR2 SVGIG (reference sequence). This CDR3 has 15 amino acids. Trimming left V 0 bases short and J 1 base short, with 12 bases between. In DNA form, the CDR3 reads TGTGCCTGGAGTGTTGGTGGGAACTTTAACTATGGCTACACCTTC. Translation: CAWSVGGNFNYGYTF.

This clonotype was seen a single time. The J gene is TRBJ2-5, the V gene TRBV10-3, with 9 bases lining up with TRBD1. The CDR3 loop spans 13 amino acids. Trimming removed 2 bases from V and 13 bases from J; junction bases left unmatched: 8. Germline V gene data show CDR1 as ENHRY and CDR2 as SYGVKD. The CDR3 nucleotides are TGTGCCATCAGTGAGGAAAGGGGACAGGGTATGTACTTC. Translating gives CAISEERGQGMYF.

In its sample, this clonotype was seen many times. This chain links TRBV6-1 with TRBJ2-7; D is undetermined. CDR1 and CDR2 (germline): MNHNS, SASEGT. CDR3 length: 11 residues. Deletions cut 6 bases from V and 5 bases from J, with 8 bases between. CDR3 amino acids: CASSPADEQYF. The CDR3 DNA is TGTGCCAGCAGCCCGGCCGACGAGCAGTACTTC.

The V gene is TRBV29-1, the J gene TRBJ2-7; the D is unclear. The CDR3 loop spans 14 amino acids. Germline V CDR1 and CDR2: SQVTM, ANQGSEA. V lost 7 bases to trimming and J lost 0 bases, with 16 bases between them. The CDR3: CSATPRASSYEQYF. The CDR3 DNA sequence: TGCAGCGCCACCCCACGGGCCTCCTCCTACGAGCAGTACTTC.

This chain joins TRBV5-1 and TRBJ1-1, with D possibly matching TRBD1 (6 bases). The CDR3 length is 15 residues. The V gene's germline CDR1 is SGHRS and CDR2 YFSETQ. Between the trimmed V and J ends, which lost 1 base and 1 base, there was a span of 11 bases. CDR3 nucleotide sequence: TGCGCCAGCAGCTTGTTGGCGGGGGCGAACACTGAAGCTTTCTTT. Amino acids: CASSLLAGANTEAFF. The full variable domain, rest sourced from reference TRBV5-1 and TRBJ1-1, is KAGVTQTPRYLIKTRGQQVTLSCSPISGHRSVSWYQQTPGQGLQFLFEYFSETQRNKGNFPGRFSGRQFSNSRSEMNVSTLELGDSALYLCASSLLAGANTEAFFGQGTRLTVV.

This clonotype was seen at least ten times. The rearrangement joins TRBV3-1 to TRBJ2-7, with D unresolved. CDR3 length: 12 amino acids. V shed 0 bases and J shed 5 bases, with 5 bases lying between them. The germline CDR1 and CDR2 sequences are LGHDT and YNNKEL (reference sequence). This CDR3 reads CASSQETHEQYF. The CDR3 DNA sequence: TGTGCCAGCAGCCAAGAGACCCACGAGCAGTACTTC.

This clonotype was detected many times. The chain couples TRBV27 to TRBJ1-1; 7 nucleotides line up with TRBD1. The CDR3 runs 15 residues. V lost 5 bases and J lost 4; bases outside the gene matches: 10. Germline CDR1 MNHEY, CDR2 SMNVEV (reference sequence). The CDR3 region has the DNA TGTGCCAGCAGTATCAACAGGGGATGGGGCACTGAAGCTTTCTTT. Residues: CASSINRGWGTEAFF.

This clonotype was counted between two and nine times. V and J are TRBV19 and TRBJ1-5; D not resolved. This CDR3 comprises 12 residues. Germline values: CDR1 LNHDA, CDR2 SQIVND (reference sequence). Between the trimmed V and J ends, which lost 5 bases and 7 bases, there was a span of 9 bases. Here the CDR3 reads CASSWARQPQHF. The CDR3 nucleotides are TGTGCCAGTAGTTGGGCCCGCCAGCCCCAGCATTTT.

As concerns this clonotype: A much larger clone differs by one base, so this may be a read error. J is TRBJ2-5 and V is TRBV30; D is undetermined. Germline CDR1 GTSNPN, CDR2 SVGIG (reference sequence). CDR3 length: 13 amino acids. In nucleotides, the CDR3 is TGTGCCTGGAGTGTACGAGCGCAAGAGGCCCAGTACTTC. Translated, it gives CAWSVRAQEAQYF.

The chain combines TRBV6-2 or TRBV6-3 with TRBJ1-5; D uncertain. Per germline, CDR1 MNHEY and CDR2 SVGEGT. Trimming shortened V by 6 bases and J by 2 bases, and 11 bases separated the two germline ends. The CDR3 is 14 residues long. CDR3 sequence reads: CASSPGGGNQPQHF. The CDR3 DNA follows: TGTGCCAGCAGCCCCGGAGGTGGCAATCAGCCCCAGCATTTT.

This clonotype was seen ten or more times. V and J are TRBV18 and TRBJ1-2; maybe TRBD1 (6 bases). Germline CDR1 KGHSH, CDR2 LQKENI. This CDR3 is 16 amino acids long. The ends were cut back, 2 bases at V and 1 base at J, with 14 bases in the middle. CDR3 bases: TGTGCCAGCTCACCAACAGGGCTGGGGATTAACTATGGCTACACCTTC. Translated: CASSPTGLGINYGYTF.

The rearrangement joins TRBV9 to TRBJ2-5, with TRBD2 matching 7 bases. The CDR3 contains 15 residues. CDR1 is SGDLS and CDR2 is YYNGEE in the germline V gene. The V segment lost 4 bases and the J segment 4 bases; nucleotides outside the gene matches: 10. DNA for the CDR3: TGTGCCAGCAGCCCTTACTCCGGGGAGGGAGAGACCCAGTACTTC. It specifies CASSPYSGEGETQYF.

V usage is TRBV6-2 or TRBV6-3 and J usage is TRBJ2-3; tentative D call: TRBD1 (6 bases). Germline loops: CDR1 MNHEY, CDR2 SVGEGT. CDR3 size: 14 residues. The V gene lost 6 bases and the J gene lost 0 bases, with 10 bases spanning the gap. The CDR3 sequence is CASRQGPSTDTQYF. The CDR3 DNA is TGTGCCAGCAGACAGGGACCAAGCACAGATACGCAGTATTTT.

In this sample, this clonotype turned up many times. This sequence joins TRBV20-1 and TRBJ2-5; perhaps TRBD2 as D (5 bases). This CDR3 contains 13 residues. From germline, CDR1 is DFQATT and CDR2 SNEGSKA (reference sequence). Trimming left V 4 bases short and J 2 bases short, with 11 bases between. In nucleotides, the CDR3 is TGCAGTGCTACCATTACGGGACAAGAGACCCAGTACTTC. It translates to CSATITGQETQYF.

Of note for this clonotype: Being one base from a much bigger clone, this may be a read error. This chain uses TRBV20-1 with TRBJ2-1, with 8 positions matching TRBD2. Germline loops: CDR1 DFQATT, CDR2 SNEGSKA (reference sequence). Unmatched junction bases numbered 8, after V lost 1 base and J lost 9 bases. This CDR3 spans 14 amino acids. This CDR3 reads CSARVLREGVEQFF. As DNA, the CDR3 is TGCAGTGCTAGAGTCCTCCGGGAGGGAGTTGAGCAGTTCTTC.